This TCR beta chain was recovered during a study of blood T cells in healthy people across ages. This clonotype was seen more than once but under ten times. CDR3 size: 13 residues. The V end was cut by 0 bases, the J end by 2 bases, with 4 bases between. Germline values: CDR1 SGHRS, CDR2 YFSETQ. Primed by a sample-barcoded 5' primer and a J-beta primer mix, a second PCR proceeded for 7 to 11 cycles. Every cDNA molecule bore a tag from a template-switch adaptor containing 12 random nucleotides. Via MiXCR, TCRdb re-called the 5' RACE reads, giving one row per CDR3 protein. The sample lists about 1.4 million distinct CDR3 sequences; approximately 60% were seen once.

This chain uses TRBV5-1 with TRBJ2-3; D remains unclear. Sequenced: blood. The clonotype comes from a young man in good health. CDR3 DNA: TGCGCCAGCAGCTTGGAGGACACAGATACGCAGTATTTT. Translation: CASSLEDTDTQYF.